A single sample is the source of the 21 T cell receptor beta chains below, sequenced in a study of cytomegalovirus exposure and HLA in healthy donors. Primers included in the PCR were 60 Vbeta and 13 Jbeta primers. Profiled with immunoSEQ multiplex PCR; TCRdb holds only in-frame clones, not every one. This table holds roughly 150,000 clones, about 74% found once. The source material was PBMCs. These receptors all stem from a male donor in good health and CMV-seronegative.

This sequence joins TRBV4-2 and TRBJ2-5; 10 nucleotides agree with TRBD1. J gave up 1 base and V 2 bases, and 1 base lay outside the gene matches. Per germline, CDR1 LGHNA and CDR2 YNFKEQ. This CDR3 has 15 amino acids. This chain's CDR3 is CASSQRDRGQETQYF. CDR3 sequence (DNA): TGTGCCAGCAGCCAACGGGACAGGGGCCAAGAGACCCAGTACTTC.

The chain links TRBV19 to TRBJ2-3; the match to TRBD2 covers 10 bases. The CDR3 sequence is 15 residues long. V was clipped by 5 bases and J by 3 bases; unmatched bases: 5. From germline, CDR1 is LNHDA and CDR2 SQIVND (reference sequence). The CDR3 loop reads CASSRSSGRTDTQYF. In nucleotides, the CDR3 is TGTGCCAGTAGTCGGTCTAGCGGGAGAACAGATACGCAGTATTTT.

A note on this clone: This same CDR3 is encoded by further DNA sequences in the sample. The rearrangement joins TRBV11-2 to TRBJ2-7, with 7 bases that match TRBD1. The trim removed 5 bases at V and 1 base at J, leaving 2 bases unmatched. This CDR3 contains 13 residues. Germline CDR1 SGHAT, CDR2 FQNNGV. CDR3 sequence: CASSLGQSYEQYF. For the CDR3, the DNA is TGTGCCAGCAGCCTGGGACAGTCCTACGAGCAGTACTTC.

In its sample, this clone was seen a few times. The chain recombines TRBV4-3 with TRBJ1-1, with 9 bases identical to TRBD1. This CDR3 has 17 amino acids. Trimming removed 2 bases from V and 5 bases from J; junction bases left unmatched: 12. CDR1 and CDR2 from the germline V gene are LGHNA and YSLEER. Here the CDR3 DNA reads TGCGCCAGCAGCCAATTAGGCCCGGGACAGGGTGGTACTGAAGCTTTCTTT. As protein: CASSQLGPGQGGTEAFF.

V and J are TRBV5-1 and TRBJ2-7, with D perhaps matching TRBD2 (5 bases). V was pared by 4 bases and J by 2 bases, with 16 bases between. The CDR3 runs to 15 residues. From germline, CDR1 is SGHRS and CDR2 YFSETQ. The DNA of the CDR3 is TGCGCCAGCAGCCCGGGTAGGAGGACGACCTACGAGCAGTACTTC. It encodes CASSPGRRTTYEQYF.

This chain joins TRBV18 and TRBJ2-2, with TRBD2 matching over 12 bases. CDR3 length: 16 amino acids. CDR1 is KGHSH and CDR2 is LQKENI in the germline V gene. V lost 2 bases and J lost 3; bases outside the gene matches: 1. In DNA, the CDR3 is TGTGCCAGCTCACCAAGGACTAGCGGGGACACCGGGGAGCTGTTTTTT. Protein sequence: CASSPRTSGDTGELFF.

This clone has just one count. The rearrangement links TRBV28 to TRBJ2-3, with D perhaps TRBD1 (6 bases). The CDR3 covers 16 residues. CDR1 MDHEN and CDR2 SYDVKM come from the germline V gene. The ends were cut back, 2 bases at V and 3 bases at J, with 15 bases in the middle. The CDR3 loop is CASSLRVGQGTDTQYF. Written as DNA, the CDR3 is TGTGCCAGCAGTTTACGGGTGGGGCAGGGGACAGATACGCAGTATTTT. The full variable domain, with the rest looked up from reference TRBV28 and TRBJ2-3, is DVKVTQSSRYLVKRTGEKVFLECVQDMDHENMFWYRQDPGLGLRLIYFSYDVKMKEKGDIPEGYSVSREKKERFSLILESASTNQTSMYLCASSLRVGQGTDTQYFGPGTRLTVL.

The CDR3 loop is CASSVGDSGSFETQYF. The CDR3 DNA is TGTGCCAGCAGCGTAGGGGATAGCGGGAGCTTTGAGACCCAGTACTTC. The V call is TRBV9, the J call TRBJ2-5; 9 bases are a match to TRBD2. Germline V CDR1 and CDR2: SGDLS, YYNGEE. With V trimmed by 0 bases and J by 5 bases, 8 bases remained unmatched. The CDR3 has 16 amino acids.

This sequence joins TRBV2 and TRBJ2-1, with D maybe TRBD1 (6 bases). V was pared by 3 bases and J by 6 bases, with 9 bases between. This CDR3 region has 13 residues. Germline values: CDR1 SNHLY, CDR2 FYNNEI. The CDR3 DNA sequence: TGTGCCAGCAGTGAGCAGGGGTTCAATGAGCAGTTCTTC. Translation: CASSEQGFNEQFF.

The CDR3 region has the DNA TGTGCCAGCAGCTTAGTCCCGGGACAGGGGGCAGATACGCAGTATTTT. Translation: CASSLVPGQGADTQYF. This sequence joins TRBV7-9 and TRBJ2-3, with 11 positions matching TRBD1. The CDR3 is 16 amino acids. V was pared by 1 base and J by 4 bases, with 4 bases of the junction left unmatched. CDR1 is SEHNR and CDR2 is FQNEAQ in the germline V gene (reference sequence).

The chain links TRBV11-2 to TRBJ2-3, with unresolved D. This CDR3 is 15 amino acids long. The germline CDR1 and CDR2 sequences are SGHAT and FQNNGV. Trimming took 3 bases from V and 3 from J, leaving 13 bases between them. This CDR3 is CASSFYPSRTDTQYF. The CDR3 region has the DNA TGTGCCAGCAGCTTTTATCCTAGTAGGACAGATACGCAGTATTTT. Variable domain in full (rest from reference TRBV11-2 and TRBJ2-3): EAGVAQSPRYKIIEKRQSVAFWCNPISGHATLYWYQQILGQGPKLLIQFQNNGVVDDSQLPKDRFSAERLKGVDSTLKIQPAKLEDSAVYLCASSFYPSRTDTQYFGPGTRLTVL.

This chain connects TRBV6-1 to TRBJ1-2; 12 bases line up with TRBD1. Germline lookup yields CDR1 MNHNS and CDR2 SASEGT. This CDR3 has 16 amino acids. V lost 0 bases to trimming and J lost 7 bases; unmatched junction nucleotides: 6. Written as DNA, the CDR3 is TGTGCCAGCAGTGAAGCGGGGGGGACAGGGGGCTTTGGCTACACCTTC. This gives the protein CASSEAGGTGGFGYTF.

The CDR3 coding sequence is TGTGCCAGCAGCTCTTCCCGGGACAGGGTCAACGAGCAGTACTTC. Its translation is CASSSSRDRVNEQYF. V usage is TRBV5-4 and J usage is TRBJ2-7; 9 bases are a match to TRBD1. This CDR3 region has 15 residues. Losses at the gene ends were 3 bases for V and 5 bases for J; bases not matched to a gene: 9. Germline V gene sequence: CDR1 SGHNT, CDR2 YYREEE (reference sequence). The full variable domain, completed using reference TRBV5-4 and TRBJ2-7, is ETGVTQSPTHLIKTRGQQVTLRCSSQSGHNTVSWYQQALGQGPQFIFQYYREEENGRGNFPPRFSGLQFPNYSSELNVNALELDDSALYLCASSSSRDRVNEQYFGPGTRLTVT.

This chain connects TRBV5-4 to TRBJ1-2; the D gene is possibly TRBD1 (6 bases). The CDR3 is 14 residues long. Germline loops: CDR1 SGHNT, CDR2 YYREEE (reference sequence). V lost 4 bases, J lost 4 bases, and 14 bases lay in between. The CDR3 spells CASSPGARGYGYTF. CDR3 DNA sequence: TGTGCCAGCAGCCCCGGGGCCAGGGGCTATGGCTACACCTTC.

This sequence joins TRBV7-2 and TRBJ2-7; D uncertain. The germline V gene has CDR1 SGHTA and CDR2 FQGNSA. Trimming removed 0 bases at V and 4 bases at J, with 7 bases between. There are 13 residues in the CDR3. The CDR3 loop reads CASSLARGYEQYF. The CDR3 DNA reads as TGTGCCAGCAGCTTAGCGCGAGGTTACGAGCAGTACTTC.

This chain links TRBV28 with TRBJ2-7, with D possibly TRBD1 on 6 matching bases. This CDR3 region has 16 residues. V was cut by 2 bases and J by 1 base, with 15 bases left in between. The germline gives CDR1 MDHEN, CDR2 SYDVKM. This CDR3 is CASSLLGAENSYEQYF. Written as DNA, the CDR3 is TGTGCCAGCAGTTTACTGGGGGCAGAAAATTCCTACGAGCAGTACTTC.

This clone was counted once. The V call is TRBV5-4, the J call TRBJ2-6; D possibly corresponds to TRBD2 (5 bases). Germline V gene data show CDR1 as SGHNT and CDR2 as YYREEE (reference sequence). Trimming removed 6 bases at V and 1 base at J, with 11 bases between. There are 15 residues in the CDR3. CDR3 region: CASIPEGSGANVLTF. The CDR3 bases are TGTGCCAGCATCCCAGAGGGTTCTGGGGCCAACGTCCTGACTTTC.

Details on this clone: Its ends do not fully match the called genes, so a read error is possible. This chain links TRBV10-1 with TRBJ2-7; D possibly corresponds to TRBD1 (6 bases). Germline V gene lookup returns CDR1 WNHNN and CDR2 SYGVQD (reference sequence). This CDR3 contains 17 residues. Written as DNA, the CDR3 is TGTGCCAGCAGTGAGGGTGGCCGAGGGGGACCCCACTACGAGCAGTACTTC. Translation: CASSEGGRGGPHYEQYF.

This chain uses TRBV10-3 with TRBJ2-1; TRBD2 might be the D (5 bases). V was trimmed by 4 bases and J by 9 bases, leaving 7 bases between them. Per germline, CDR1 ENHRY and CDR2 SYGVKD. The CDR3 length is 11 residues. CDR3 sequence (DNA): TGTGCCATCAGTGCTAGCATTGAGCAGTTCTTC. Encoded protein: CAISASIEQFF.

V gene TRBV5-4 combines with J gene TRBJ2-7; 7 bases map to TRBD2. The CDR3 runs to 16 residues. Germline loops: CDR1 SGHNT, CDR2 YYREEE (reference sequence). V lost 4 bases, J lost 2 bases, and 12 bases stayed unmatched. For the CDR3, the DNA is TGTGCCAGCAGCCTAATTGGGCGGGAGATCCCCTACGAGCAGTACTTC. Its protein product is CASSLIGREIPYEQYF.

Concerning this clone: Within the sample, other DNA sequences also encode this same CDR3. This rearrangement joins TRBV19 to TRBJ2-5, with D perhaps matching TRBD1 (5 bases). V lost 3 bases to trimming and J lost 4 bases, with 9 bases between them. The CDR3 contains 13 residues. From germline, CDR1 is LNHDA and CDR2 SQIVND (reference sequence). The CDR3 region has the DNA TGTGCCAGTAGTATTCAGGGATCAGAGACCCAGTACTTC. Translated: CASSIQGSETQYF.